This is a list of T cell receptor beta chains from one sample in a study of blood T cell repertoires in COVID-19. Libraries were prepared by immunoSEQ multiplex PCR; TCRdb keeps only in-frame clonotypes and omits some of them. There are roughly 32,000 clones in the sample; around 77% occur only once, and about a sixth lies in the top ten. Sequencing used peripheral blood. Receptors originate from a human donor in a cohort sampled during active COVID-19. The CDR3 runs from the conserved cysteine through the conserved F or W. A D gene is named only where the DNA matches it firmly.

V,length,D,J,CDR3,DNA
TRBV2,13,TRBD1,TRBJ2-5,CASSADRASPQYF,TGTGCCAGCAGTGCGGACAGGGCATCTCCCCAGTACTTC
TRBV19,14,TRBD2,TRBJ2-1,CATGLGRMDNEQFF,TGTGCCACCGGACTAGGGCGGATGGATAATGAGCAGTTCTTC
TRBV7-9,13,TRBD1,TRBJ2-3,CASSTKQGDTQYF,TGTGCCAGCAGCACGAAACAGGGGGATACGCAGTATTTT
TRBV10-1,13,-,TRBJ2-3,CASSENPGRSPYF,TGCGCCAGCAGTGAAAATCCAGGTCGCTCCCCTTATTTT
TRBV11-3,13,-,TRBJ2-7,CASSTRQGYEQYF,TGTGCCAGCAGCACGCGCCAGGGCTACGAGCAGTACTTC
TRBV30,13,TRBD2,TRBJ2-5,CAWGAGGRETQYF,TGTGCCTGGGGGGCGGGAGGTCGAGAGACCCAGTACTTC
TRBV19,16,TRBD1,TRBJ1-2,CASSTTGQGRSYGYTF,TGTGCCAGTAGTACCACCGGACAGGGGAGAAGCTATGGCTACACCTTC
TRBV10-3,14,TRBD2,TRBJ2-7,CAISGVAGLHEQYF,TGTGCCATCAGTGGGGTAGCGGGTCTCCACGAGCAGTACTTC
TRBV19,13,-,TRBJ1-2,CASSKQGFGGYTF,TGTGCCAGTAGTAAACAGGGATTTGGTGGCTACACCTTC
TRBV14,13,-,TRBJ1-1,CASSETGNLEAFF,TGTGCCAGCAGCGAAACCGGGAACCTTGAAGCTTTCTTT
TRBV5-1,12,TRBD2,TRBJ2-1,CASTSWGGEQFF,TGCGCCAGCACCTCCTGGGGGGGTGAGCAGTTCTTC
TRBV6-6,13,-,TRBJ2-1,CASSPGGVNEQFF,TGTGCCAGCAGTCCTGGGGGCGTCAATGAGCAGTTCTTC
TRBV28,14,TRBD1,TRBJ1-2,CASSLTGGVYGYTF,TGTGCCAGCAGTCTGACAGGGGGAGTCTATGGCTACACCTTC
TRBV24-1,13,-,TRBJ1-2,CATSAEGFGGYTF,TGTGCCACCAGTGCGGAGGGCTTCGGTGGCTACACCTTC
TRBV6-5,15,-,TRBJ2-6,CAGTRRSSGANVLTF,TGTGCCGGCACTAGACGGAGCTCTGGGGCCAACGTCCTGACTTTC
TRBV27,16,-,TRBJ1-6,CASSVIGGVYNSPLHF,TGTGCCAGCAGTGTCATAGGGGGTGTTTATAATTCACCCCTCCACTTT
TRBV7-6,15,TRBD2,TRBJ2-1,CASSRGNSGRSEQFF,TGTGCCAGCAGCCGGGGAAATAGCGGGAGAAGCGAGCAGTTCTTC
TRBV6-5,13,-,TRBJ1-5,CASSYERDQPQHF,TGTGCCAGCAGTTACGAGAGGGATCAGCCCCAGCATTTT
TRBV7-6,19,-,TRBJ2-1,CASSPYREGTIRSYNEQFF,TGTGCCAGCAGTCCTTACAGGGAGGGGACGATCAGGTCCTACAATGAGCAGTTCTTC
TRBV19,15,TRBD2,TRBJ2-1,CASSALAGEFNEQFF,TGTGCCAGTAGTGCACTAGCGGGAGAATTCAATGAGCAGTTCTTC
TRBV6-2/TRBV6-3,16,TRBD2,TRBJ2-1,CASSYFVGRGFNEQFF,TGTGCCAGCAGTTATTTCGTGGGGCGGGGGTTTAATGAGCAGTTCTTC